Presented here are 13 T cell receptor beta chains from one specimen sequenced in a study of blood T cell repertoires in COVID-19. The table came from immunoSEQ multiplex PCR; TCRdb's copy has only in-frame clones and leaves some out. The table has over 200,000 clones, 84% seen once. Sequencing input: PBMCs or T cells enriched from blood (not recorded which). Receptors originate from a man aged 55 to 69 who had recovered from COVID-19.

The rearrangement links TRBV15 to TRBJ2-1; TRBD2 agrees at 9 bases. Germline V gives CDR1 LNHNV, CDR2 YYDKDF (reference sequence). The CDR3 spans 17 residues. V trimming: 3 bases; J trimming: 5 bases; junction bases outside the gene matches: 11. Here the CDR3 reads CATSSGTSQVIHNEQFF. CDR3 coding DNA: TGTGCCACCAGCAGTGGGACTAGCCAAGTAATACACAATGAGCAGTTCTTC.

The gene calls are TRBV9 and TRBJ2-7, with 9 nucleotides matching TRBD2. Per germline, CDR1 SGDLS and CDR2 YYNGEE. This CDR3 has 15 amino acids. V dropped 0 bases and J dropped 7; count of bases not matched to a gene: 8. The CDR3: CASSVGSGRSQEQYF. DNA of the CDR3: TGTGCCAGCAGCGTAGGTAGCGGGAGATCTCAAGAGCAGTACTTC. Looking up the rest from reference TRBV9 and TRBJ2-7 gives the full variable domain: DSGVTQTPKHLITATGQRVTLRCSPRSGDLSVYWYQQSLDQGLQFLIQYYNGEERAKGNILERFSAQQFPDLHSELNLSSLELGDSALYFCASSVGSGRSQEQYFGPGTRLTVT.

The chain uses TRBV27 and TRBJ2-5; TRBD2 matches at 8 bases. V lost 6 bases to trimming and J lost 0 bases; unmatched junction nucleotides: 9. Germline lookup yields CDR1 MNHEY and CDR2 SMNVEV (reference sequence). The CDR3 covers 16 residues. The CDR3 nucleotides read TGTGCCAGCAGGCGAACGGGGGGGTGGTACCAAGAGACCCAGTACTTC. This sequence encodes CASRRTGGWYQETQYF.

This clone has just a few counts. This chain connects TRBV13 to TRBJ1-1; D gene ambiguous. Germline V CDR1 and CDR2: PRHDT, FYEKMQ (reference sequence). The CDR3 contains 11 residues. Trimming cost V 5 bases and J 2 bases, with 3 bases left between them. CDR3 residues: CASSLNTEAFF. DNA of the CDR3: TGTGCCAGCAGCCTCAACACTGAAGCTTTCTTT.

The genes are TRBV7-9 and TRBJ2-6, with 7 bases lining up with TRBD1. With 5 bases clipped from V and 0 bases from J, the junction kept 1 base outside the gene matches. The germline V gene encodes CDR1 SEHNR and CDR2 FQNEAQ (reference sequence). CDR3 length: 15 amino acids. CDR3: CASSQGVSGANVLTF. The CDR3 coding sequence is TGTGCCAGCAGCCAGGGGGTCTCTGGGGCCAACGTCCTGACTTTC.

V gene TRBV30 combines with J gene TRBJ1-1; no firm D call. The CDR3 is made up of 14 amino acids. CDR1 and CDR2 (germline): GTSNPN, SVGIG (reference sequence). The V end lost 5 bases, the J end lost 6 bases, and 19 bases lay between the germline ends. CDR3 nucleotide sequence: TGTGCCTGGGCCCTCGACCCGGCGGTCGCTGAAGCTTTCTTT. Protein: CAWALDPAVAEAFF.

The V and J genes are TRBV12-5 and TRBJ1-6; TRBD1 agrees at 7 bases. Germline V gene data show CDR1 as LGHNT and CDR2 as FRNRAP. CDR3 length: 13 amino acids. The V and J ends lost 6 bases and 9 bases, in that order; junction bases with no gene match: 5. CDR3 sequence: CASGTDRVSPLHF. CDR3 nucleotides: TGTGCTAGTGGGACTGACAGGGTTTCACCCCTCCACTTT. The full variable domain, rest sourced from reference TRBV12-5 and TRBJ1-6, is DARVTQTPRHKVTEMGQEVTMRCQPILGHNTVFWYRQTMMQGLELLAYFRNRAPLDDSGMPKDRFSAEMPDATLATLKIQPSEPRDSAVYFCASGTDRVSPLHFGNGTRLTVT.

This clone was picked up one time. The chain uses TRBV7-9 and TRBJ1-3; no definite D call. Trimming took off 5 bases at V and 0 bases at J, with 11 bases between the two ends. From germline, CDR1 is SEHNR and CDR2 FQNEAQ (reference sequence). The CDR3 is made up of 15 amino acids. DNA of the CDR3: TGTGCCAGCAGCCTTAATCACGGCTCTGGAAACACCATATATTTT. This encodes CASSLNHGSGNTIYF.

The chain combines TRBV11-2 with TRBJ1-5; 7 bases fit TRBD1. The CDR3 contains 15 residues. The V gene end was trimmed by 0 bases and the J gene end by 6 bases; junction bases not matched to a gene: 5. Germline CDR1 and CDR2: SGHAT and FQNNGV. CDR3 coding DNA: TGTGCCAGCAGCTTAGACAGGGGGTTCTTTCAGCCCCAGCATTTT. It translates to CASSLDRGFFQPQHF. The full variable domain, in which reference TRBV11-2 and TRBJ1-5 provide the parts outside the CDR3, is EAGVAQSPRYKIIEKRQSVAFWCNPISGHATLYWYQQILGQGPKLLIQFQNNGVVDDSQLPKDRFSAERLKGVDSTLKIQPAKLEDSAVYLCASSLDRGFFQPQHFGDGTRLSIL.

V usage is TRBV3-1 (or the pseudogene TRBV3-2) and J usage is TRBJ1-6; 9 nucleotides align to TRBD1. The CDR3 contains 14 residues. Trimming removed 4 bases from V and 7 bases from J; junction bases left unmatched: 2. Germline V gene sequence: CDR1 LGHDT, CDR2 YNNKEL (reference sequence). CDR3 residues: CASSPDRGNSPLHF. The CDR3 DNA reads TGTGCCAGCAGCCCGGACAGGGGAAATTCACCCCTCCACTTT.

This CDR3 is CASSLQGPYGEQFF. The CDR3 DNA reads as TGTGCCAGCTCACTACAGGGGCCCTACGGTGAGCAGTTCTTC. This sequence joins TRBV18 and TRBJ2-1; TRBD1 agrees at 7 bases. The CDR3 is 14 residues long. From germline, CDR1 is KGHSH and CDR2 LQKENI. V lost 4 bases, J lost 9 bases, and 9 bases stayed unmatched. Looking up the rest from reference TRBV18 and TRBJ2-1 gives the full variable domain: NAGVMQNPRHLVRRRGQEARLRCSPMKGHSHVYWYRQLPEEGLKFMVYLQKENIIDESGMPKERFSAEFPKEGPSILRIQQVVRGDSAAYFCASSLQGPYGEQFFGPGTRLTVL.

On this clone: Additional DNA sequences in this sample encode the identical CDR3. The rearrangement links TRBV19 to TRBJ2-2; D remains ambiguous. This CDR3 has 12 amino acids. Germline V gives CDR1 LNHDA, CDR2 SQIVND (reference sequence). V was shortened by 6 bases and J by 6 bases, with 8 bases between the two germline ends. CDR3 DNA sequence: TGTGCCAGTAGCCCCTTTTCCGGGGAGCTGTTTTTT. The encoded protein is CASSPFSGELFF.

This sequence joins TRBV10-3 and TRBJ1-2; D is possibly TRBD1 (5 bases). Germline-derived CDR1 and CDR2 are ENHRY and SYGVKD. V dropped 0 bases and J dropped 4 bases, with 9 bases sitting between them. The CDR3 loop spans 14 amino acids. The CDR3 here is CAISESGQIYGYTF. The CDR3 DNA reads TGTGCCATCAGTGAGTCGGGGCAGATCTATGGCTACACCTTC.